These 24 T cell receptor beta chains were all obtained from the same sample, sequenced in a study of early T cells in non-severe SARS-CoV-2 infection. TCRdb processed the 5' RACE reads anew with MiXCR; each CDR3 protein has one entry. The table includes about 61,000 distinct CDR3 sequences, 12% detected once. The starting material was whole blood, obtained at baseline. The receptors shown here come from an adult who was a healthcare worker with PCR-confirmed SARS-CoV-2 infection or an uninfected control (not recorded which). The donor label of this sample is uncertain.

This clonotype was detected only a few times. Here the CDR3 DNA reads TGTGCCAGCAAGCGTCGTGAAGTGGACACTGAAGCTTTCTTT. Its protein product is CASKRREVDTEAFF. The rearrangement uses TRBV6-4 and TRBJ1-1; D not resolved. CDR3 length: 14 residues. Germline CDR1 reads MRHNA; CDR2 reads SNTAGT. Deletions cut 7 bases from V and 3 bases from J, with 15 bases between.

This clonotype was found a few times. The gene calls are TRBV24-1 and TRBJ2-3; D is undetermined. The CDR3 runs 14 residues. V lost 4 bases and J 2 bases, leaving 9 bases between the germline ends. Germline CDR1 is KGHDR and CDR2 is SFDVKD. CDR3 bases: TGTGCCACCAGTGACCCATGGGTCACAGATACGCAGTATTTT. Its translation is CATSDPWVTDTQYF.

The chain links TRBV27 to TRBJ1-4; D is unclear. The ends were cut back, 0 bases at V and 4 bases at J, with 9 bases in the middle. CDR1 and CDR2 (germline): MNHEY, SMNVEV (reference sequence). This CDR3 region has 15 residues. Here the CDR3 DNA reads TGTGCCAGCAGTTTATCCAGGCAGATTAATGAAAAACTGTTTTTT. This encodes CASSLSRQINEKLFF. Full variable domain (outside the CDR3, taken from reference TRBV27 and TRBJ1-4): EAQVTQNPRYLITVTGKKLTVTCSQNMNHEYMSWYRQDPGLGLRQIYYSMNVEVTDKGDVPEGYKVSRKEKRNFPLILESPSPNQTSLYFCASSLSRQINEKLFFGSGTQLSVL.

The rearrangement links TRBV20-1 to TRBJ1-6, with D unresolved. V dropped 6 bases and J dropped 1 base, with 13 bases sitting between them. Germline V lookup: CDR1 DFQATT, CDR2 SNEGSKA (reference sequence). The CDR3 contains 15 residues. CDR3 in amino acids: CSAQPRGSYNSPLHF. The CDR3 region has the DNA TGCAGTGCCCAACCCCGGGGATCCTATAATTCACCCCTCCACTTT.

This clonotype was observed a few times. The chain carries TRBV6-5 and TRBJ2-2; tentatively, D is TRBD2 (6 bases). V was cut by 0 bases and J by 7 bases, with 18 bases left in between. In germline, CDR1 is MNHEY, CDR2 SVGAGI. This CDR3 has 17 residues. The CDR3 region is CASSYSRGAGDHGELFF. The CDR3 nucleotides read TGTGCCAGCAGTTACTCCCGGGGAGCGGGCGATCACGGGGAGCTGTTTTTT.

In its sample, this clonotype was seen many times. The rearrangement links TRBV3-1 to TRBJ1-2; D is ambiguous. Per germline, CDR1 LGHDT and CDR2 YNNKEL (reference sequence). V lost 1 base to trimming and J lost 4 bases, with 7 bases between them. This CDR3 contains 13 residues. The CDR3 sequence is CASSQVGFYGYTF. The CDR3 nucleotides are TGTGCCAGCAGCCAAGTGGGATTCTATGGCTACACCTTC.

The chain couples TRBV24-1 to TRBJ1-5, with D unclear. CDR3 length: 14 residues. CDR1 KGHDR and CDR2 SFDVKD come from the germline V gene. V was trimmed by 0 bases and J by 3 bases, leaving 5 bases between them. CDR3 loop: CATSDLDHNQPQHF. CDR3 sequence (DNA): TGTGCCACCAGTGATTTGGACCACAATCAGCCCCAGCATTTT.

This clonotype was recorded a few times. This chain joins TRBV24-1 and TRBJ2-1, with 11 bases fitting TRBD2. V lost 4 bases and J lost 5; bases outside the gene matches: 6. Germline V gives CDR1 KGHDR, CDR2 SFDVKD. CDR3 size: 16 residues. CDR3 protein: CATSDPTSGENNEQFF. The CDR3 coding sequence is TGTGCCACCAGTGACCCGACTAGCGGGGAAAACAATGAGCAGTTCTTC.

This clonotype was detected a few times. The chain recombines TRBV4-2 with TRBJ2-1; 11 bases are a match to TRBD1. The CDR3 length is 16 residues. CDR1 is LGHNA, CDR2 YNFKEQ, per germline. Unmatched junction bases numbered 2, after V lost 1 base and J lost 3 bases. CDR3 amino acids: CASSQAGTGGYNEQFF. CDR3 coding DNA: TGTGCCAGCAGCCAAGCCGGGACAGGGGGCTACAATGAGCAGTTCTTC.

The CDR3 region is CASSDRDRSSYEQYV. The CDR3 DNA is TGTGCCAGCAGTGACCGGGACAGGAGCTCCTACGAGCAGTACGTC. This chain connects TRBV6-1 to TRBJ2-7; 8 bases are shared with TRBD1. CDR1 MNHNS and CDR2 SASEGT come from the germline V gene. CDR3 length: 15 amino acids. J was trimmed by 0 bases and V by 3 bases; bases with no gene match: 4.

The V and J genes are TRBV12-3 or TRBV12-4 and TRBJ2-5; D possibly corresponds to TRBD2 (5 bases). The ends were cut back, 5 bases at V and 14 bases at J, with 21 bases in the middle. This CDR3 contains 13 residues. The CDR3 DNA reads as TGTGCCAGCAGTCACTTAAACGGGGTTACTTTTTACTTC. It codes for CASSHLNGVTFYF.

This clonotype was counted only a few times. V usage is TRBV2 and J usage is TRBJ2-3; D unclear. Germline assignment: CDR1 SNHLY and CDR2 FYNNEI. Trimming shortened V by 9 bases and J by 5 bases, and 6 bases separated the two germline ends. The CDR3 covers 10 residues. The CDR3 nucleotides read TGTGCCAGTTCGAGAGATACGCAGTATTTT. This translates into CASSRDTQYF.

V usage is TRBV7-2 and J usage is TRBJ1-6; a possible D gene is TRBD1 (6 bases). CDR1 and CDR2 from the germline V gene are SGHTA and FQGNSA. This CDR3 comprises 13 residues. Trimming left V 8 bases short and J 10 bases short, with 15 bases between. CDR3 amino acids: CASGGQGSSPLHF. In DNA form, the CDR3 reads TGTGCCAGCGGTGGGCAGGGGAGCTCACCCCTCCACTTT.

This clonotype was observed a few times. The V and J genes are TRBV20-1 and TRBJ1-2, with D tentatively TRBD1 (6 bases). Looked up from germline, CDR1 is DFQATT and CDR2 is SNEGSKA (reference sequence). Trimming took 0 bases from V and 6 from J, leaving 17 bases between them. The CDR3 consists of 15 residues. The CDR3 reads CSARDSIGQGNGYTF. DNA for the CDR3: TGCAGTGCTAGAGATAGTATCGGGCAGGGGAATGGCTACACCTTC.

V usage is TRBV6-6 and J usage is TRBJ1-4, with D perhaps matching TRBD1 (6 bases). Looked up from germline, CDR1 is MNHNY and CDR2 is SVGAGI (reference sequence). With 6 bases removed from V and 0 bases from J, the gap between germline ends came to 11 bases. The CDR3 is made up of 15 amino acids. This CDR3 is CASREDSTTNEKLFF. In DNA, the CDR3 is TGTGCCAGCAGGGAGGACAGTACAACTAATGAAAAACTGTTTTTT.

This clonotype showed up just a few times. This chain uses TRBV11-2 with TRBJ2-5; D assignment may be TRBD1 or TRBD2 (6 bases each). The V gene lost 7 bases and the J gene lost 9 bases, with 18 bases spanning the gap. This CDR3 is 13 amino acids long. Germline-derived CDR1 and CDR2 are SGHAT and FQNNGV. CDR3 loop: CASTPYVGGPQYF. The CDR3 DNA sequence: TGTGCCAGCACCCCATACGTTGGGGGGCCCCAGTACTTC. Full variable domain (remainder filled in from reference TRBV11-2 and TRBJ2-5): EAGVAQSPRYKIIEKRQSVAFWCNPISGHATLYWYQQILGQGPKLLIQFQNNGVVDDSQLPKDRFSAERLKGVDSTLKIQPAKLEDSAVYLCASTPYVGGPQYFGPGTRLLVL.

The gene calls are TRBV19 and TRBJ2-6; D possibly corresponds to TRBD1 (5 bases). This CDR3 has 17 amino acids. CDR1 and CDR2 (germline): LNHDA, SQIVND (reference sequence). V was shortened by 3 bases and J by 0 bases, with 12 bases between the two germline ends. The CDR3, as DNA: TGTGCCAGTAGTATCAGGGTCTCCCTCTCTGGGGCCAACGTCCTGACTTTC. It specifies CASSIRVSLSGANVLTF.

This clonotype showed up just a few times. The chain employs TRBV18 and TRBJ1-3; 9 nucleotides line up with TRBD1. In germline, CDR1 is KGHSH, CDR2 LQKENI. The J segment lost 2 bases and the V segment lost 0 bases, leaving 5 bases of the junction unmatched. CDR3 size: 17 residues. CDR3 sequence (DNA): TGTGCCAGCTCACCACCTCGGACAGGGGCAACTGGAAACACCATATATTTT. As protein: CASSPPRTGATGNTIYF.

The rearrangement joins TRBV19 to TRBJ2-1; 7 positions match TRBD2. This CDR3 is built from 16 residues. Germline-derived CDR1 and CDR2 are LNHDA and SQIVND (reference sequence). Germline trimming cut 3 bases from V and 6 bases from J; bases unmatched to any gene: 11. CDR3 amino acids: CASSIHRASGFNEQFF. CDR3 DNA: TGTGCCAGTAGTATTCATAGGGCTAGCGGATTCAATGAGCAGTTCTTC.

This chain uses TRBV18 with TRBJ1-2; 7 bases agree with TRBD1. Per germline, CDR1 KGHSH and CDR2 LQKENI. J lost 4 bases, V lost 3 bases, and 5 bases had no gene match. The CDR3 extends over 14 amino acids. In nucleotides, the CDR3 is TGTGCCAGCTCACCGGAACAGGGGCGCTATGGCTACACCTTC. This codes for CASSPEQGRYGYTF.

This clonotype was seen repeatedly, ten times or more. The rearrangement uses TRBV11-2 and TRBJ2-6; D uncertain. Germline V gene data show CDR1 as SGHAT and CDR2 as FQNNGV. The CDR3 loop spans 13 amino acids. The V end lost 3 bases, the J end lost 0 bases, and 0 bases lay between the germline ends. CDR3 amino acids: CASSFSGANVLTF. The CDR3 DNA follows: TGTGCCAGCAGCTTCTCTGGGGCCAACGTCCTGACTTTC.

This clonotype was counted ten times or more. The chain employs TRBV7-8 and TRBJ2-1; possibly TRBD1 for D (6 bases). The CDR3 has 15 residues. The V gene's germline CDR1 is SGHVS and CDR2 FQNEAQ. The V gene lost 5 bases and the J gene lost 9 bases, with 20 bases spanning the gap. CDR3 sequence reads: CASSMDSRFSGEQFF. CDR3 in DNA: TGTGCCAGCAGCATGGACAGCCGCTTCTCTGGTGAGCAGTTCTTC.

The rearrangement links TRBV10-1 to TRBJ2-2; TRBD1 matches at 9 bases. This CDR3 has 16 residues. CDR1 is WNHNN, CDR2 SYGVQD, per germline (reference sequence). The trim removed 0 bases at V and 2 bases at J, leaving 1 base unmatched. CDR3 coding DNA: TGCGCCAGCAGTGAGTCGGGACAGGGAAACACCGGGGAGCTGTTTTTT. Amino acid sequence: CASSESGQGNTGELFF.

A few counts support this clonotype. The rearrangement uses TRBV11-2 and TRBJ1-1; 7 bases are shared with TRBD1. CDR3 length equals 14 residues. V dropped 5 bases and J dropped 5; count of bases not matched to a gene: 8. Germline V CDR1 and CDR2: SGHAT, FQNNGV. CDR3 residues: CASSPTGVGTEAFF. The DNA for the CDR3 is TGTGCCAGCAGCCCCACAGGGGTGGGAACTGAAGCTTTCTTT.